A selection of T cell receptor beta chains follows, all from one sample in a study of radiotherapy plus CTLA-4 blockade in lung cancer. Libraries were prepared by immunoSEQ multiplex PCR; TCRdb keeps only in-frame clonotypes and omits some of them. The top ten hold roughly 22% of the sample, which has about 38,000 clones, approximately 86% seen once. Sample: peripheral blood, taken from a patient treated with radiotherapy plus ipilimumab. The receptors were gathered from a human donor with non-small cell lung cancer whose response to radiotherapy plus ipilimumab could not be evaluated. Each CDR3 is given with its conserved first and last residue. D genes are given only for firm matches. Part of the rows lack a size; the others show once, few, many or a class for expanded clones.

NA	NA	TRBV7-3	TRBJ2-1	TGTGCCAGCAGCCCCGCGGGGAATGAGCAGTTCTTC	CASSPAGNEQFF
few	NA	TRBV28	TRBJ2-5	TGTGCCAGCAGTCGATCAGGGATAGAGACCCAGTACTTC	CASSRSGIETQYF
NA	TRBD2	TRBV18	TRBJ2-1	TGTGCCAGCTCACCACAGAGTAGCGGGAGTCGAGATGAGCAGTTCTTC	CASSPQSSGSRDEQFF
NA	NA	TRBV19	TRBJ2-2	TGTGCCAGTAGCCCTGGGGGGGGCCGGAACACCGGGGAGCTGTTTTTT	CASSPGGGRNTGELFF
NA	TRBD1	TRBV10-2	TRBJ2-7	TGCGCCAGCAGTGGTGGGACAGGGGGCGACGAGCAGTACTTC	CASSGGTGGDEQYF
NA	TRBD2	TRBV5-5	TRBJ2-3	TGTGCCAGCAGCTTACCTACTAGCGGTAAGAGAGATACGCAGTATTTT	CASSLPTSGKRDTQYF
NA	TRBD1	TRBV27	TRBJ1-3	TGTGCCAGCAGTTACCCCGGGACAGGGAAATCTGGAAACACCATATATTTT	CASSYPGTGKSGNTIYF
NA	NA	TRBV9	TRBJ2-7	TGTGCCAGCAGCGCGGGGAGGGGGGGGCGAGGCTACGAGCAGTACTTC	CASSAGRGGRGYEQYF
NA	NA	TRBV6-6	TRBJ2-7	TGTGCCAGCAGAGGCGGGTACGAGCAGTACTTC	CASRGGYEQYF
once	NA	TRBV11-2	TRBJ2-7	TGTGCCAGCAGCTCCATTAGCGGAGAGCAGTACTTC	CASSSISGEQYF
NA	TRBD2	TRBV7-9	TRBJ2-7	TGTGCCAGCAGCCAGACCCCCGGCGGGGGGACCTACGGCGAGCAGTACTTC	CASSQTPGGGTYGEQYF
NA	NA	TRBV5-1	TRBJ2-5	TGCGCCAGCAGCCGCCAAGAGACCCAGTACTTC	CASSRQETQYF
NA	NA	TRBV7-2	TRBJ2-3	TGTGCCAGCAGCTGGCCTCCCCGAATGGGCACAGATACGCAGTATTTT	CASSWPPRMGTDTQYF
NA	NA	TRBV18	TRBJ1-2	TGTGCCAGCTCCGGGGAGGGACAATACTATGGCTACACCTTC	CASSGEGQYYGYTF
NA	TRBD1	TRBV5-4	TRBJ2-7	TGTGCCAGCAGCCGGACAGGCGACTACGAGCAGTACTTC	CASSRTGDYEQYF
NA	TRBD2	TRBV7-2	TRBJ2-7	TGTGCCAGCAGCCCCCGCGGGAGTTTCCCTGAGCAGTACTTC	CASSPRGSFPEQYF
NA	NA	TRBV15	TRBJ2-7	TGTGCCACCAGCAGTATGTCAGGGCCCAGGGCCGAGCAGTACTTC	CATSSMSGPRAEQYF
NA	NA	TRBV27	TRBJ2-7	TGTGCCAGCGATCTTCCCAGGTCCTACGAGCAGTACTTC	CASDLPRSYEQYF
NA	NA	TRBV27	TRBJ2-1	TGTGCCAGCAGCTGGACAGAAAACGATGAGCAGTTCTTC	CASSWTENDEQFF
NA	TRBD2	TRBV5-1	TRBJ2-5	TGCGCCAGCAGCCCCGGGACTAGCGGGAACCAAGAGACCCAGTACTTC	CASSPGTSGNQETQYF
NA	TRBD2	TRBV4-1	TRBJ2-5	TGCGCCAGCAGCCAGGATTCGAGCGGGGGGGCGTCCCGGGAGACCCAGTACTTC	CASSQDSSGGASRETQYF
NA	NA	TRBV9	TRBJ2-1	TGTGCCAGCAGCCAGGGGTCACTGGGCCTTAATGAGCAGTTCTTC	CASSQGSLGLNEQFF
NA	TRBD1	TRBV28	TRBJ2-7	TGTGCCAGCAGTTTATACAGGGGTTCCACCTACGAGCAGTACTTC	CASSLYRGSTYEQYF
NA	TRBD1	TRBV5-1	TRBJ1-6	TGCGCCAGCAGCTTGGGCAGGGGGACTAATTCACCCCTCCACTTT	CASSLGRGTNSPLHF
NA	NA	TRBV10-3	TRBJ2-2	TGTGCCATCAGTGAGCCTAACCCTCTTTCGAACACCGGGGAGCTGTTTTTT	CAISEPNPLSNTGELFF
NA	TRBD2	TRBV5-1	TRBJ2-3	TGCGCCAGCAGCAGCGGGGACAGCACAGATACGCAGTATTTT	CASSSGDSTDTQYF
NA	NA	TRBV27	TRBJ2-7	TGTGCCAGCAGTTTATCGGGGGACATGGGATTCTACGAGCAGTACTTC	CASSLSGDMGFYEQYF
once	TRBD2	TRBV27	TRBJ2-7	TGTGCCACCGGACTAGCGGGGTCCTACGAGCAGTACTTC	CATGLAGSYEQYF
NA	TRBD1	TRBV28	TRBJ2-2	TGTGCCAGCAGCCCGACTCGCAGGGGGCGCTTCGATGGGGAGCTGTTTTTT	CASSPTRRGRFDGELFF
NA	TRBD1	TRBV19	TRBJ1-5	TGTGCCAGTAGTACCATTGCAGGGGGGCAGAGCAATCAGCCCCAGCATTTT	CASSTIAGGQSNQPQHF
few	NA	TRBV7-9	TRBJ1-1	TGTGCCAGCAGCTTACAGGGGAGTGACACTGAAGCTTTCTTT	CASSLQGSDTEAFF
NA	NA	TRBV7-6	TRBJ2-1	TGTGCCAGCAGCTTGGTCGTGGCGACAACGAGCTCCTACAATGAGCAGTTCTTC	CASSLVVATTSSYNEQFF
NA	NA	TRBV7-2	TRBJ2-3	TGTGCCAGCAGCTCCCTCGGACTTAACACAGATACGCAGTATTTT	CASSSLGLNTDTQYF
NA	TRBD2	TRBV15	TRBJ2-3	TGTGCCACCAGCAGAGATCCGGCGGGGGGTGCAGATACGCAGTATTTT	CATSRDPAGGADTQYF
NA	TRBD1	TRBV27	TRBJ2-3	TGTGCCAGCAACCGACCGGGACAGGGCTCAGATACGCAGTATTTT	CASNRPGQGSDTQYF
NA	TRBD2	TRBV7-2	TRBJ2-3	TGTGCCAGCAGCTTAGGCCTAGCGGGCGGGGATACGCAGTATTTT	CASSLGLAGGDTQYF
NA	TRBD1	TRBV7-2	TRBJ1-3	TGTGCCAGCATCGCCGCGGGTCGGACAGGGGGCCCCGTAGGCACCATATATTTT	CASIAAGRTGGPVGTIYF
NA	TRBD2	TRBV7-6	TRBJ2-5	TGTGCCAGCAGCCCGGGACTAGCGGGATGGGGAGAGACCCAGTACTTC	CASSPGLAGWGETQYF
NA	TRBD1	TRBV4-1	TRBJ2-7	TGCGCCAGCAGCCAAGCCACAGGGGGACCCTACGAGCAGTACTTC	CASSQATGGPYEQYF
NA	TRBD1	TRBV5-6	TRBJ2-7	TGTGCCAGCAGCTATCGACAGGGGTTATCCGAGCAGTACTTC	CASSYRQGLSEQYF
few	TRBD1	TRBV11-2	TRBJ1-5	TGTGCCAGCAGCCCGACAGGGCCGCACGGTCAGCCCCAGCATTTT	CASSPTGPHGQPQHF
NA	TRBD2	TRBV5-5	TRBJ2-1	TGTGCCAGCAGCCCGAACCTCCTAGCGGGGGCCCTCCTCTCCTACAATGAGCAGTTCTTC	CASSPNLLAGALLSYNEQFF
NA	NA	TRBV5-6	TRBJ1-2	TGTGCCAGCAGCTTGATTGGGACACCAACTTATGGCTACACCTTC	CASSLIGTPTYGYTF
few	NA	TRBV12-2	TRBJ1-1	TGTGCAAGTCGCTTAGTTTTGGCGCGGGCCCGGACCCTTACGCACACTGAAGCTTTCTTT	CASRLVLARARTLTHTEAFF
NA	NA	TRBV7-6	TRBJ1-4	TGTGCCAGCAAAGCCCAACCCGGGGGGAGCGAAAAACTGTTTTTT	CASKAQPGGSEKLFF
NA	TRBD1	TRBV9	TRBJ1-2	TGTGCCAGCAGCAGCTCCGGGACAGGGGCAGAGGGCTACACCTTC	CASSSSGTGAEGYTF
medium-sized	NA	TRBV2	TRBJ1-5	TGTGCCAGCACCCCCGAGGGGGGCAATCAGCCCCAGCATTTT	CASTPEGGNQPQHF